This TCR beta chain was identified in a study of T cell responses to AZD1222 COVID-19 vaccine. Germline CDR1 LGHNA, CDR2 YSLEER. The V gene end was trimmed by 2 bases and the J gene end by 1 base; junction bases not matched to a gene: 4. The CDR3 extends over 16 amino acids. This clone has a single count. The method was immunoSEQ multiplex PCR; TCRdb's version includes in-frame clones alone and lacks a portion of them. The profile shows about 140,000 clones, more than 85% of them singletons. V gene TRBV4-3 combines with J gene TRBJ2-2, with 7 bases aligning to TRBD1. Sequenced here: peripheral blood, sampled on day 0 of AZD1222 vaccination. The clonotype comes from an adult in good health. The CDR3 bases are TGCGCCAGCAGCCAAACCTCAGGGGGGAACACCGGGGAGCTGTTTTTT. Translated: CASSQTSGGNTGELFF.